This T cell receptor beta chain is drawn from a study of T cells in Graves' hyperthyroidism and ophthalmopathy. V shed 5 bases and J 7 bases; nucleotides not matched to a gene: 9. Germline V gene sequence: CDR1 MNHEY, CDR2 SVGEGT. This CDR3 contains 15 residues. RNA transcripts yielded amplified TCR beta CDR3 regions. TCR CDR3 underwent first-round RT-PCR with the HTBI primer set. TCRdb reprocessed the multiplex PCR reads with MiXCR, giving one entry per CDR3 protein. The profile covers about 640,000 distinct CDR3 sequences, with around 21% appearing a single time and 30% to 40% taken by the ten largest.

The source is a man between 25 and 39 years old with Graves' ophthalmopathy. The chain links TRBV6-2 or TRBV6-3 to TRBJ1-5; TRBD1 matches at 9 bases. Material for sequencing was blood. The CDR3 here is CASSEYATGGQPQHF. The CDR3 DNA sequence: TGTGCCAGCAGTGAATACGCCACAGGGGGCCAGCCCCAGCATTTT.